This T cell receptor (beta chain) stems from a study of cytomegalovirus exposure and HLA in healthy donors. Study-level findings and limits: In a later analysis, at a false discovery rate of 0.05, about 16,000 TCR beta sequences matched HLA alleles.

A remark on this clone: As yet, its antigen is unknown.

The PCR contained 60 Vbeta and 13 Jbeta primers. Here immunoSEQ multiplex PCR was the method, and the copy in TCRdb shows in-frame clones only, minus some. Of 95,000 to 150,000 clones listed, around 80% were seen once; the top ten hold approximately 0.22%. The length of the CDR3 is 15 residues. The junction had 7 bases not matched to a gene; V was cut back by 4 bases and J by 4 bases. The germline V gene has CDR1 MGHRA and CDR2 YSYEKL. The chain employs TRBV4-1 and TRBJ2-1, with 7 bases that match TRBD1. The sequenced sample consisted of PBMCs. This TCR was recovered from a man aged 50-59 years in good health and CMV-seronegative. The CDR3 nucleotides read TGCGCCAGCAGCCGGTCGACAGGGACGTACAATGAGCAGTTCTTC. Its protein product is CASSRSTGTYNEQFF.